This T cell receptor beta chain was identified in a study of OX40 agonist ivuxolimab in advanced cancers. Notes on the study in general: Clones of CD4+ and CD8+ blood T cells grew by week 6 at doses of 0.1 to 3.0 mg/kg. Fewer expanded clones were found on average in CD4+ than in CD8+ T cells.

As regards this clone: Its antigen is unknown.

This table comes from immunoSEQ multiplex PCR, and its TCRdb copy is limited to in-frame clones, with some not included. The data hold about 77,000 clones, with approximately 86% observed a single time. CDR3 size: 15 residues. Germline V lookup: CDR1 SEHNR, CDR2 FQNEAQ (reference sequence). Trimming removed 5 bases from V and 7 bases from J; junction bases left unmatched: 8. Peripheral blood came from all dose cohorts at three timepoints. The clonotype comes from an adult with an advanced solid tumor such as melanoma, head and neck, liver or kidney cancer. This chain joins TRBV7-9 and TRBJ1-4; 9 positions match TRBD1. The source material was CD4+ or CD8+ T cells sorted from blood, sampled in a trial of the OX40 agonist ivuxolimab. CDR3 DNA sequence: TGTGCCAGCAGCCCAGGACAGGGGCAGAGTGAAAAACTGTTTTTT. This encodes CASSPGQGQSEKLFF.